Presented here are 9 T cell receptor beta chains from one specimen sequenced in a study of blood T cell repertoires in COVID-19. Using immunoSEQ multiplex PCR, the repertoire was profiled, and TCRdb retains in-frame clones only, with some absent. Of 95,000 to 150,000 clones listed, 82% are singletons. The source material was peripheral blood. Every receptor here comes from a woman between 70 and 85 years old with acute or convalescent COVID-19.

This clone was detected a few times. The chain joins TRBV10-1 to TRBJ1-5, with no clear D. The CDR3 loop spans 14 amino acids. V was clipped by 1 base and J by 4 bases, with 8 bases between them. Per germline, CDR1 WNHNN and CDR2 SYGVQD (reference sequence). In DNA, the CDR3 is TGCGCCAGCAGTGAGTTAGCCGAAAATCAGCCCCAGCATTTT. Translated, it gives CASSELAENQPQHF.

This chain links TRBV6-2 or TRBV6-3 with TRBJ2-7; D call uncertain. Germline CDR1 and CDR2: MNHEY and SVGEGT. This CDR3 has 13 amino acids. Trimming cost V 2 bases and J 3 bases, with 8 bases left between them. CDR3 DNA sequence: TGTGCCAGCAGTTACATAACGGGCTACGAGCAGTACGTC. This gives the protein CASSYITGYEQYV.

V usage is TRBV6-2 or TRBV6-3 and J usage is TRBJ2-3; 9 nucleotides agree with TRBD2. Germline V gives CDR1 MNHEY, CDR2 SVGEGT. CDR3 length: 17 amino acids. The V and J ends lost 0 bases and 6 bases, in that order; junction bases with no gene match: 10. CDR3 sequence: CASSYSRAGGNLDTQYF. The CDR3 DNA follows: TGTGCCAGCAGTTACTCTCGAGCGGGGGGAAACCTGGATACGCAGTATTTT.

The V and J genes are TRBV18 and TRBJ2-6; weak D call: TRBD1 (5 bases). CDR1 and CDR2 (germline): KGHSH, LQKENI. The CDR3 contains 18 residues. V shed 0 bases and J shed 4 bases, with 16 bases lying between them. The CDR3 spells CASSPPDTILSGANVLTF. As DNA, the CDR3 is TGTGCCAGCTCACCACCGGACACTATCCTCTCAGGGGCCAACGTCCTGACTTTC.

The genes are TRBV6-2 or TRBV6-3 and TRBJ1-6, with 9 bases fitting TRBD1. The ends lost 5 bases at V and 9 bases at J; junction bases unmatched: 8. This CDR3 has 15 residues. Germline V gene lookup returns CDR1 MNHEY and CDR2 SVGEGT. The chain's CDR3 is CASSTRGTGSSPLHF. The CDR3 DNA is TGTGCCAGCAGTACAAGAGGGACAGGGAGTTCACCCCTCCACTTT.

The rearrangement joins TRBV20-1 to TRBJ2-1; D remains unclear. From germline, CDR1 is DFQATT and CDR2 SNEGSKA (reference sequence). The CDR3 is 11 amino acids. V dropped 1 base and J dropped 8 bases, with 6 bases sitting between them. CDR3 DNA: TGCAGTGCTAGAGTTACGGATGAGCAGTTCTTC. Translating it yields CSARVTDEQFF.

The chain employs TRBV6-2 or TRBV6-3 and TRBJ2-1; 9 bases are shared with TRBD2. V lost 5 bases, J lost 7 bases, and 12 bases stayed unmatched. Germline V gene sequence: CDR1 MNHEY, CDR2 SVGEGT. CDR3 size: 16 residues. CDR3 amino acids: CASSGSSGGLGNEQFF. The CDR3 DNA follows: TGTGCCAGCAGTGGAAGTAGCGGGGGACTGGGAAATGAGCAGTTCTTC.

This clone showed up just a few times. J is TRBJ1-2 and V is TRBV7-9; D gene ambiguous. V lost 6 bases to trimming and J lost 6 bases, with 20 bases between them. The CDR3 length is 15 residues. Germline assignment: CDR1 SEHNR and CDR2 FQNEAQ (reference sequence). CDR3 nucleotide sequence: TGTGCCAGCAGTCAAGCGGCCGGGGTAACACATGGCTACACCTTC. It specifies CASSQAAGVTHGYTF.

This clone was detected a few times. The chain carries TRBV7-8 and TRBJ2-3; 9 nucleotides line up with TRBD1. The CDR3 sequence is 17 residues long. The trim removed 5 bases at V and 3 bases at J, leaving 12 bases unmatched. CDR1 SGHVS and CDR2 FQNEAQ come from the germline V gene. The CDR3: CASSQKQGAKATDTQYF. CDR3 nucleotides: TGTGCCAGCAGCCAGAAACAGGGGGCAAAGGCAACAGATACGCAGTATTTT.